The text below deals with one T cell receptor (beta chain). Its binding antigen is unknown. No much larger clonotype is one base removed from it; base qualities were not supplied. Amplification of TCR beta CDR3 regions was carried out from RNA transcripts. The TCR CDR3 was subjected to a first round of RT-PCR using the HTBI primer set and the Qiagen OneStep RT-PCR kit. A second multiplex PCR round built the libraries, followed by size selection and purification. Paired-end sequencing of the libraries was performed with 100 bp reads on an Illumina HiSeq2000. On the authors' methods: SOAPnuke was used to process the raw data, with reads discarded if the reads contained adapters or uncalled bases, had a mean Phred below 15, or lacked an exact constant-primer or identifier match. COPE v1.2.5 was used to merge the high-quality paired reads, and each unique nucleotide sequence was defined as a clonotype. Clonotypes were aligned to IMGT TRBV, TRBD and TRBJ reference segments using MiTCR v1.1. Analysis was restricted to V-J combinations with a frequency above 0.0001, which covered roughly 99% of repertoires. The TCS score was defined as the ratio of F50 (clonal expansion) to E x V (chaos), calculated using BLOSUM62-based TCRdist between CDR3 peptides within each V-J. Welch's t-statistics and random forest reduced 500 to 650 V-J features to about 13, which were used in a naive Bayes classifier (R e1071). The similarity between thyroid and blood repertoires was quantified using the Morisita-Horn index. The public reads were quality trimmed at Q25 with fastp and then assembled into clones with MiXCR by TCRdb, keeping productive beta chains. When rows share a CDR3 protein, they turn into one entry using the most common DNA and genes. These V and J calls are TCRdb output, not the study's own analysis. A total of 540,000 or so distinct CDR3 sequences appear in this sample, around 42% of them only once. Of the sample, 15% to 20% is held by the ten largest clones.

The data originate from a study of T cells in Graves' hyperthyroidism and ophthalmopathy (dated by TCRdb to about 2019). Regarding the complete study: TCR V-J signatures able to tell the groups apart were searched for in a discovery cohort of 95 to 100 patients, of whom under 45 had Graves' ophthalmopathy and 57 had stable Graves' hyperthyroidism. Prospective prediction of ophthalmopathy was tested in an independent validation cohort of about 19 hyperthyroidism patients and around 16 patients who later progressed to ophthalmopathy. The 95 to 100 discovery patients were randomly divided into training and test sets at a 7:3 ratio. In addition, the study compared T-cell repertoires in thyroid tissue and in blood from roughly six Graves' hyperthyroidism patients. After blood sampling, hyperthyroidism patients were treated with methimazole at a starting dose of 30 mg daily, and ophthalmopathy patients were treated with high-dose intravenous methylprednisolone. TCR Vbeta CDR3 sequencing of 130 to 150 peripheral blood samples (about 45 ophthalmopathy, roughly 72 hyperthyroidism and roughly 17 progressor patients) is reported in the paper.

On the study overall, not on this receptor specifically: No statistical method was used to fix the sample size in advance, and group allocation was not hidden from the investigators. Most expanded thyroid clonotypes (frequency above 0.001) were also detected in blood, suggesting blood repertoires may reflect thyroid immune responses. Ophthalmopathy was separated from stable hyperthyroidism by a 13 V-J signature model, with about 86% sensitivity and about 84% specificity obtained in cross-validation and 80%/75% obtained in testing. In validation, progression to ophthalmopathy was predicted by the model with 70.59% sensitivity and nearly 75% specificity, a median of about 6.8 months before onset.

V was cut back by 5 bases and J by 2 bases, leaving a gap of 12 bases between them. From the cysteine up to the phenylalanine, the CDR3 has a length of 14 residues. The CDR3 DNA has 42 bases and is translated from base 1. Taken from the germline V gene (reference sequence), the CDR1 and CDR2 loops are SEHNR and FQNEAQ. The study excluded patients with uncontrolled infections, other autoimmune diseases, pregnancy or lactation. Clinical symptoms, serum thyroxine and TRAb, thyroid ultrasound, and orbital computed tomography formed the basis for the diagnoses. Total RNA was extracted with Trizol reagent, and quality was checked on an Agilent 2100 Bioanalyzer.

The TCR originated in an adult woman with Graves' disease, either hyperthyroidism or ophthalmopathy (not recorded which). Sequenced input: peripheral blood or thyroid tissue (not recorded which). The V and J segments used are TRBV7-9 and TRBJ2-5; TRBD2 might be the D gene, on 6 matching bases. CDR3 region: CASSTAGTQETQYF. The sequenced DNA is TGTGCCAGCAGCACAGCCGGGACTCAAGAGACCCAGTACTTC.